This TCR beta chain is drawn from a study of cytomegalovirus exposure and HLA in healthy donors. Overall study findings and caveats: In the 120 or so validation repertoires, under 95% of cluster scores exceeded 0, per a later analysis. Reported performance of the classifier showed diagnosis of cytomegalovirus status with high specificity and sensitivity.

A remark on this clone: Its antigen is still unknown.

The V end was cut by 0 bases, the J end by 0 bases, with 18 bases between. From germline, CDR1 is SGHAT and CDR2 FQNNGV. The CDR3 runs 19 residues. Measured with immunoSEQ multiplex PCR; TCRdb has only the in-frame clones, and not every one. The sample records about 120,000 clones, more than 70% being singletons. Sequencing used PBMCs. The receptor's source is a man aged 18 to 35 in good health and CMV-seronegative. The chain couples TRBV11-2 to TRBJ1-5, with D possibly matching TRBD1 (5 bases). CDR3 in DNA: TGTGCCAGCAGCTTAGATTGCGGCGTGGTACAGGTTAGCAATCAGCCCCAGCATTTT. It yields the protein CASSLDCGVVQVSNQPQHF.